Here is one TCR beta chain with its context. The CDR3 has 17 amino acids. The trim removed 1 base at V and 0 bases at J, leaving 9 bases unmatched. CDR1 is SGHNT, CDR2 YYREEE, per germline (reference sequence). The sample belongs to a study of shared clonotypes between healthy human individuals. Clones were read by immunoSEQ multiplex PCR, and TCRdb kept only the in-frame ones, dropping some. The sample has hundreds of thousands of clones, 96% seen once. This rearrangement joins TRBV5-4 to TRBJ1-2; the match to TRBD1 covers 7 bases. The sample comprised naive CD4+ T cells sorted from blood. The subset: CD45RA+ positively selected. The source of this sequence is a woman aged 30 to 39 in good health. The CDR3 protein is CASSLYAGGLANYGYTF. The CDR3 bases are TGTGCCAGCAGCTTGTATGCAGGGGGATTAGCTAACTATGGCTACACCTTC.